One T cell receptor beta chain is described in this entry. The antigen remains unidentified. Trimming stripped 3 bases from V and 0 bases from J, with 12 bases between. Germline assignment: CDR1 KGHSY and CDR2 FQNENV. This CDR3 has 16 amino acids. Sequencing was performed with immunoSEQ multiplex PCR; in TCRdb, only in-frame clones are kept and a portion is missing. The sample lists 80,000 or so clones, around 90% seen once, with around 24% in the top ten. This entry is derived from a study of brain T cells in children with intractable seizures. Study-level findings and limits: HCMV serostatus was not known, and viral specificity came from CDR3 similarity only.

Surgery cases with the highest brain T cell transcript signatures were chosen for sequencing. Source: peripheral blood, taken at surgery. The V call is TRBV16, the J call TRBJ1-5; no clear D. The sequence was collected from a girl aged 2-10 years with Rasmussen encephalitis and intractable seizures. The CDR3 sequence: CASSHLTVSSNQPQHF. DNA of the CDR3: TGTGCCAGCAGCCACTTGACGGTCTCTAGCAATCAGCCCCAGCATTTT.